The clone carrying this TCR beta chain was seen repeatedly, ten times or more. Its antigen is currently unknown. Its ends do not fully match the called genes, so a read error is possible. The CDR3 is 14 amino acids. CDR1 SGHRS and CDR2 YFSETQ come from the germline V gene. Amplification targeted TCR beta CDR3 regions from RNA transcripts. TCR CDR3 underwent first-round RT-PCR with the HTBI primer set. MiXCR, run by TCRdb on the multiplex PCR reads, gives a single entry per CDR3 protein. Of 300,000 to 500,000 distinct CDR3 sequences listed, under 15% are singletons. This sample is drawn from a study of T cells in Graves' hyperthyroidism and ophthalmopathy. Across the whole study: Any treatment followed the collection of peripheral blood at initial diagnosis.

Study findings and constraints: Patients with ophthalmopathy were separated from those with stable hyperthyroidism by a 13 V-J model. Within blood appeared most thyroid clonotypes that had expanded above 0.001. The model's output predicted ophthalmopathy at a median of about 5.9 months prior to onset.

The TCR originated in a woman aged 25-40 years with Graves' hyperthyroidism. This sequence joins TRBV5-1 and TRBJ2-3, with D possibly matching TRBD2 (5 bases). The sequenced sample was blood. Here the CDR3 reads CASSLAGSTDTQYF. For the CDR3, the DNA is TGTGCCAGCAGTTTGGCGGGCAGCACAGATACGCAGTATTTT.